This entry lists 7 T cell receptor beta chains sequenced from one sample in a study of blood T cell repertoires in COVID-19. TCRdb's table, derived via immunoSEQ multiplex PCR, lists solely in-frame clones and lacks some. The sample lists under 350,000 clones; 90% were seen once. Sample: PBMCs or T cells enriched from blood (not recorded which). These receptors all stem from a man in his sixties who had recovered from COVID-19.

The rearrangement joins TRBV3-1 (or the pseudogene TRBV3-2) to TRBJ2-1; possibly TRBD2 for D (5 bases). The CDR3 length is 14 residues. Germline assignment: CDR1 LGHDT and CDR2 YNNKEL (reference sequence). The ends were cut back, 4 bases at V and 5 bases at J, with 12 bases in the middle. This CDR3 reads CASSRAAANNEQFF. The CDR3, as DNA: TGTGCCAGCAGCCGTGCAGCGGCAAACAATGAGCAGTTCTTC.

J is TRBJ2-2 and V is TRBV6-5; D is perhaps TRBD2 (5 bases). Germline CDR1 MNHEY, CDR2 SVGAGI. The V end lost 11 bases, the J end lost 4 bases, and 20 bases lay between the germline ends. The CDR3 runs to 15 residues. CDR3 protein: CAGSPYRGSTGELFF. CDR3 nucleotide sequence: TGTGCCGGATCCCCATACAGAGGGAGCACCGGGGAGCTGTTTTTT.

The rearrangement links TRBV6-5 to TRBJ1-5, with D perhaps matching TRBD1 (5 bases). V lost 6 bases, J lost 1 base, and 7 bases lay in between. The CDR3 extends over 13 amino acids. Germline V gives CDR1 MNHEY, CDR2 SVGAGI. CDR3 sequence (DNA): TGTGCCAGCAGGGGGCGAAGCAATCAGCCCCAGCATTTT. Its translation is CASRGRSNQPQHF.

The V gene is TRBV7-2, the J gene TRBJ1-4; 7 nucleotides line up with TRBD1. Germline loops: CDR1 SGHTA, CDR2 FQGNSA. This CDR3 spans 14 amino acids. J was trimmed by 5 bases and V by 0 bases; bases with no gene match: 0. The CDR3 DNA reads TGTGCCAGCAGCTTAGCGGGACAGAATGAAAAACTGTTTTTT. Translated: CASSLAGQNEKLFF.

The chain has TRBV10-2 and TRBJ2-1, with D possibly TRBD2 on 6 matching bases. Germline V gene data show CDR1 as WSHSY and CDR2 as SAAADI. Trimming left V 6 bases short and J 3 bases short, with 27 bases between. The CDR3 sequence is 19 residues long. CDR3 residues: CASRWGVEGGRLSYNEQFF. The CDR3 DNA reads TGCGCCAGCAGGTGGGGAGTGGAGGGAGGACGACTCAGCTACAATGAGCAGTTCTTC.

The chain has TRBV6-5 and TRBJ2-1, with D tentatively TRBD2 (5 bases). The V gene's germline CDR1 is MNHEY and CDR2 SVGAGI. V shed 0 bases and J shed 7 bases, with 16 bases lying between them. CDR3 size: 16 residues. CDR3 DNA sequence: TGTGCCAGCAGTTACTCATACCCCGGGATGAGGAATGAGCAGTTCTTC. This translates into CASSYSYPGMRNEQFF.

The chain has TRBV24-1 and TRBJ2-3; TRBD1 matches 9 bases. V shed 5 bases, J shed 4 bases, and the junction held 6 bases outside the gene matches. Germline values: CDR1 KGHDR, CDR2 SFDVKD. The CDR3 runs 15 residues. The CDR3 DNA is TGTGCCACCAGTGCCCCGGGACAGGGTGCAGATACGCAGTATTTT. It specifies CATSAPGQGADTQYF.